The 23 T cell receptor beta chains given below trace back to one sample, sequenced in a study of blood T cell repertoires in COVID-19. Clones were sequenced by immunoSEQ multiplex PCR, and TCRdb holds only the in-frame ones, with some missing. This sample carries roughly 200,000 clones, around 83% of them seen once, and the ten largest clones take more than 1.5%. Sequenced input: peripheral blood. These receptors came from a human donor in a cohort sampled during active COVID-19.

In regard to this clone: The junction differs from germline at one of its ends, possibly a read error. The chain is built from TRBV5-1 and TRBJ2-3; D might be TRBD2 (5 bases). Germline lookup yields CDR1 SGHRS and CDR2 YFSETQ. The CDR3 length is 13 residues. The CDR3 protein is CASSPSHPGSGSF. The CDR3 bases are TGCGCCAGCAGCCCATCACACCCGGGGTCGGGCAGTTTT.

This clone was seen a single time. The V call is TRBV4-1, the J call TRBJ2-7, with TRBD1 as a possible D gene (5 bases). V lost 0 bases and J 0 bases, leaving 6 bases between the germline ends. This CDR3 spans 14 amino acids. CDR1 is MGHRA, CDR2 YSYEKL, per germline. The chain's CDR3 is CASSQDDSSYEQYF. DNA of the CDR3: TGCGCCAGCAGCCAAGATGACAGCTCCTACGAGCAGTACTTC.

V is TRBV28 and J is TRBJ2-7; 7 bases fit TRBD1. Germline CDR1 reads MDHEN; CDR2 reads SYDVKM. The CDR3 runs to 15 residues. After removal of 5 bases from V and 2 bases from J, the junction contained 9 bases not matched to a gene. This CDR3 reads CASSLGTAGTYEQYF. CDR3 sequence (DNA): TGTGCCAGCAGTCTCGGGACAGCCGGCACCTACGAGCAGTACTTC.

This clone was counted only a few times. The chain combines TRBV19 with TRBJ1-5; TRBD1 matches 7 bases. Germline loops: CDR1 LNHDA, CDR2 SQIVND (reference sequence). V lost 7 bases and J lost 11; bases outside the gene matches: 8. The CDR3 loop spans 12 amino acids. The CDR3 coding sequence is TGTGCCAGTACCGGACAGGCCGAGACCCAGCATTTT. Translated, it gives CASTGQAETQHF.

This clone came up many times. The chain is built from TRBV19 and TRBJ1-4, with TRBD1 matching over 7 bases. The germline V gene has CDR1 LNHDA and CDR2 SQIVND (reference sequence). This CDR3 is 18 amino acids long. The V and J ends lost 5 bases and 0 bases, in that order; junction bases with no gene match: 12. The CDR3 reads CASSRLWDRSATNEKLFF. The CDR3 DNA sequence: TGTGCCAGTAGTCGCCTATGGGACAGATCTGCAACTAATGAAAAACTGTTTTTT.

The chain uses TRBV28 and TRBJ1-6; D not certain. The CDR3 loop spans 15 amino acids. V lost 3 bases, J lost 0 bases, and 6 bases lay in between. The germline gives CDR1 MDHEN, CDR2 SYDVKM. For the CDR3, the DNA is TGTGCCAGCAGTTTGCCCAGCTCCTATAATTCACCCCTCCACTTT. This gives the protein CASSLPSSYNSPLHF.

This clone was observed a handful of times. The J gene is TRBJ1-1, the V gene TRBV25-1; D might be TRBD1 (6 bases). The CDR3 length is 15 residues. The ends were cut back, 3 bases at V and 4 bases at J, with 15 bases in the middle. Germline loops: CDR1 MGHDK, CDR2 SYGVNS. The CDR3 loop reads CASSETTGRATEAFF. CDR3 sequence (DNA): TGTGCCAGCAGTGAGACGACAGGACGGGCCACTGAAGCTTTCTTT.

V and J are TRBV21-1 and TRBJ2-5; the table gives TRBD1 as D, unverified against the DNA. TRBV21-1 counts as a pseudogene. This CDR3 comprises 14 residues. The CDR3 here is CASGGTGGKETQYF. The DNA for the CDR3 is TGTGCCAGCGGGGGGACAGGGGGCAAAGAGACCCAGTACTTC.

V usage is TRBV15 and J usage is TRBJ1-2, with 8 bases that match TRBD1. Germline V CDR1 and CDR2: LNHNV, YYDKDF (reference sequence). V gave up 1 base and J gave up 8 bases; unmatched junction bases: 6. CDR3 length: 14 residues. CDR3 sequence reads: CATSRAGTGGGYTF. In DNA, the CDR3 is TGTGCCACCAGCAGAGCCGGGACAGGCGGCGGCTACACCTTC.

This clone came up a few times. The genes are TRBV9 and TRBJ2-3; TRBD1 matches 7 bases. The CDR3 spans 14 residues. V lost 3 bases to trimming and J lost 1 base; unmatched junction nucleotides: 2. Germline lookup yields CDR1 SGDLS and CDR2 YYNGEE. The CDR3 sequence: CASSAGQGTDTQYF. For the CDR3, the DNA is TGTGCCAGCAGCGCCGGACAGGGCACAGATACGCAGTATTTT. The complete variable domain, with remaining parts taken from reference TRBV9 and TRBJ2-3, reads DSGVTQTPKHLITATGQRVTLRCSPRSGDLSVYWYQQSLDQGLQFLIQYYNGEERAKGNILERFSAQQFPDLHSELNLSSLELGDSALYFCASSAGQGTDTQYFGPGTRLTVL.

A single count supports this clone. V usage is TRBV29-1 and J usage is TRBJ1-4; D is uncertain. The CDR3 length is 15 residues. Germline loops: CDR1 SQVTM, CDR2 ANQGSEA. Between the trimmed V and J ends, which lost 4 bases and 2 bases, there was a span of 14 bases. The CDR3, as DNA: TGCAGCGTTGTGAAGGCCGGGGAGACTAATGAAAAACTGTTTTTT. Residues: CSVVKAGETNEKLFF.

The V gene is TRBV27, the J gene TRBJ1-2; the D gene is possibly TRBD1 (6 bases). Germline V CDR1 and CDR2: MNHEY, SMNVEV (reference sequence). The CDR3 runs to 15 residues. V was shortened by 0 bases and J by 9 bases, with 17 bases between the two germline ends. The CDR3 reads CASSLSFPAGESYTF. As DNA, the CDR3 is TGTGCCAGCAGTTTATCGTTCCCGGCAGGGGAGAGCTACACCTTC.

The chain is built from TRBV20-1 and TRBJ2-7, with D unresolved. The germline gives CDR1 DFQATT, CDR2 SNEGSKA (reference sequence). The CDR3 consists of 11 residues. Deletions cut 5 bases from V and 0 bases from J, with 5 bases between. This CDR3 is CSALASYEQYF. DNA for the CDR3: TGCAGTGCTTTGGCCTCCTACGAGCAGTACTTC.

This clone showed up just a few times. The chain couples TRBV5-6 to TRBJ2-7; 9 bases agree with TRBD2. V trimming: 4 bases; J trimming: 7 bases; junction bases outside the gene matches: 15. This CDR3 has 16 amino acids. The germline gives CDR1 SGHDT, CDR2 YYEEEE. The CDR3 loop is CASSLPEQRLAGEQYF. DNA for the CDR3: TGTGCCAGCAGCCTACCCGAACAGCGGCTAGCGGGAGAGCAGTACTTC.

The CDR3 sequence: CASSRSGFSGYNEQFF. As DNA, the CDR3 is TGTGCCAGCAGCCGTTCGGGGTTTAGCGGCTACAATGAGCAGTTCTTC. The chain has TRBV5-5 and TRBJ2-1, with D possibly matching TRBD2 (6 bases). The CDR3 sequence is 16 residues long. V was trimmed by 4 bases and J by 3 bases, leaving 17 bases between them. Germline V gene lookup returns CDR1 SGHKS and CDR2 YYEKEE (reference sequence).

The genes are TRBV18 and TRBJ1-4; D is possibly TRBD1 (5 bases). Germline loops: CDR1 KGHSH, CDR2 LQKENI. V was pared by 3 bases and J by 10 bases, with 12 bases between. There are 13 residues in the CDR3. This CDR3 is CASSPETRGKLFF. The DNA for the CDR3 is TGTGCCAGCTCACCCGAGACAAGGGGAAAACTGTTTTTT.

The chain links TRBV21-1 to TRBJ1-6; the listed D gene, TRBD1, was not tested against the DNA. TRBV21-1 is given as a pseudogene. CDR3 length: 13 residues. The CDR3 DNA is TGTGCCAGCAGTAACAGGGGGGGTTCACCCCTCCACTTT. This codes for CASSNRGGSPLHF.

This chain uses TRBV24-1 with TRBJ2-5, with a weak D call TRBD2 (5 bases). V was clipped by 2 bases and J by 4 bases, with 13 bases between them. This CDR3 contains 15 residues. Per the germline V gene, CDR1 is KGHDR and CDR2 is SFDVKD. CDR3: CATSDSGSLGETQYF. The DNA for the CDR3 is TGTGCCACCAGTGATTCGGGAAGTCTAGGAGAGACCCAGTACTTC.

The CDR3 region has the DNA TGTGCCAGCAGTACTCCCGGGACAGGGGGATCACCCCTCCACTTT. It is translated as CASSTPGTGGSPLHF. This chain uses TRBV6-5 with TRBJ1-6; TRBD1 aligns across 11 bases. This CDR3 has 15 residues. With 5 bases clipped from V and 10 bases from J, the junction kept 7 bases outside the gene matches. In germline, CDR1 is MNHEY, CDR2 SVGAGI.

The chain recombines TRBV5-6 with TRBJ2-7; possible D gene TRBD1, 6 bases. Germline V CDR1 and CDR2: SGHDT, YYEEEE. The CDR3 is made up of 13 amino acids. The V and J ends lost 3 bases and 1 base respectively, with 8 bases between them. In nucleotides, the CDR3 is TGTGCCAGCAGCTACAGGGCTTCCTACGAGCAGTACTTC. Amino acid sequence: CASSYRASYEQYF.

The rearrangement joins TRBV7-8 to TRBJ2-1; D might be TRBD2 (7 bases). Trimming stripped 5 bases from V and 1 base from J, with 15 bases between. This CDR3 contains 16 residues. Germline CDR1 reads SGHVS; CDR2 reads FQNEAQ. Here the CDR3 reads CASSPWGRGSYNEQFF. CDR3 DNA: TGTGCCAGCAGCCCCTGGGGGAGGGGGTCCTACAATGAGCAGTTCTTC.

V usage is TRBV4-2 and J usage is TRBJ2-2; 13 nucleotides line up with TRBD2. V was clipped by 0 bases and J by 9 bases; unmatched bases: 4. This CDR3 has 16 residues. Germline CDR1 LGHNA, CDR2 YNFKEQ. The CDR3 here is CASSQELAGGPRELFF. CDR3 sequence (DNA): TGTGCCAGCAGCCAAGAACTAGCGGGGGGGCCGCGGGAGCTGTTTTTT.

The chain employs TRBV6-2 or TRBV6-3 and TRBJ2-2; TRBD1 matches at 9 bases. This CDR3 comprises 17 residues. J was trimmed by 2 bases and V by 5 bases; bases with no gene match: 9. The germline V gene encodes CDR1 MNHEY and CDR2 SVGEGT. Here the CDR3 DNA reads TGTGCCAGCAGTCCGTTCGGACAGGGGCCAAACACCGGGGAGCTGTTTTTT. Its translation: CASSPFGQGPNTGELFF.